Each of the 25 T cell receptor beta chains below was sequenced from the same sample in a study of T cells in Graves' hyperthyroidism and ophthalmopathy. The CDR3 regions of TCR beta were amplified from RNA transcripts. During a first-round RT-PCR of the TCR CDR3, the HTBI primer set was used. TCRdb reanalysed the multiplex PCR reads using MiXCR and keeps one entry per CDR3 protein. The profile covers 800,000 or so distinct CDR3 sequences, with about 38% appearing a single time and around 10% taken by the ten largest. Input material: blood. All receptors derive from a man aged 18-30 years with Graves' hyperthyroidism.

This rearrangement joins TRBV20-1 to TRBJ1-1; TRBD1 is a possible D gene (6 bases). There are 15 residues in the CDR3. V lost 3 bases and J 0 bases, leaving 14 bases between the germline ends. Germline assignment: CDR1 DFQATT and CDR2 SNEGSKA (reference sequence). The CDR3 region is CSASGGWDMNTEAFF. CDR3 coding DNA: TGCAGTGCTAGCGGCGGGTGGGACATGAACACTGAAGCTTTCTTT.

In this sample, this clonotype turned up many times. V gene TRBV29-1 combines with J gene TRBJ1-2, with D possibly matching TRBD1 (6 bases). Germline assignment: CDR1 SQVTM and CDR2 ANQGSEA. V was trimmed by 6 bases and J by 8 bases, leaving 13 bases between them. The CDR3 is 11 amino acids. CDR3 DNA: TGCAGCGTAACAGGGTTGCGGGGCTACACCTTC. Translation gives CSVTGLRGYTF.

The J gene is TRBJ2-7, the V gene TRBV12-3 or TRBV12-4, with 9 nucleotides matching TRBD2. The J call may be in error: the DNA end matches TRBJ2-5 better. CDR3 length equals 17 residues. As DNA, the CDR3 is TGTGCCAGCAGTTTAAGTCTAGCGGGACCGCACCAAGAGACCCAGTACTTC. Protein: CASSLSLAGPHQETQYF.

This sequence joins TRBV6-6 and TRBJ2-5; 9 positions agree with TRBD1. V lost 5 bases, J lost 5 bases, and 9 bases stayed unmatched. From germline, CDR1 is MNHNY and CDR2 SVGAGI (reference sequence). The length of the CDR3 is 15 residues. For the CDR3, the DNA is TGTGCCAGCAGTCCCTGGGACAGGGTCGGGGAGACCCAGTACTTC. Protein sequence: CASSPWDRVGETQYF.

V usage is TRBV29-1 and J usage is TRBJ1-1, with D tentatively TRBD1 (5 bases). The CDR3 has 14 residues. CDR1 and CDR2 (germline): SQVTM, ANQGSEA. With 6 bases removed from V and 2 bases from J, the gap between germline ends came to 16 bases. The DNA of the CDR3 is TGCAGCGTCCGCGTAGGGGCCATAAACACTGAAGCTTTCTTT. Its translation is CSVRVGAINTEAFF. Together with reference TRBV29-1 and TRBJ1-1, the CDR3 gives the full variable domain: SAVISQKPSRDICQRGTSLTIQCQVDSQVTMMFWYRQQPGQSLTLIATANQGSEATYESGFVIDKFPISRPNLTFSTLTVSNMSPEDSSIYLCSVRVGAINTEAFFGQGTRLTVV.

About this clonotype: Germline and junction disagree at one end, which may indicate a read error. V usage is TRBV25-1 and J usage is TRBJ1-4; D unclear. Germline V gene lookup returns CDR1 MGHDK and CDR2 SYGVNS. There are 13 residues in the CDR3. DNA of the CDR3: TGCGCCAGCATACCTGCAACTAATGAAAAACTGTTTTTT. Translated: CASIPATNEKLFF.

This clonotype was recorded a few times. The gene calls are TRBV11-2 and TRBJ2-7; D is uncertain. The CDR3 spans 13 residues. The V and J ends lost 5 bases and 6 bases respectively, with 14 bases between them. Germline values: CDR1 SGHAT, CDR2 FQNNGV. The CDR3 DNA sequence: TGTGCCAGCAGCCCACAATTTGGTAGCGAGCAGTACTTC. The encoded protein is CASSPQFGSEQYF.

This sequence joins TRBV20-1 and TRBJ2-7; weak D call: TRBD2 (6 bases). Trimming cost V 0 bases and J 1 base, with 13 bases left between them. The V gene's germline CDR1 is DFQATT and CDR2 SNEGSKA (reference sequence). This CDR3 has 15 residues. CDR3: CSARDGGVGSYEQYF. The CDR3 region has the DNA TGCAGTGCTAGAGATGGAGGGGTGGGTTCCTACGAGCAGTACTTC.

V gene TRBV10-3 combines with J gene TRBJ1-5; D might be TRBD1 (5 bases). With 5 bases removed from V and 2 bases from J, the gap between germline ends came to 19 bases. Germline V CDR1 and CDR2: ENHRY, SYGVKD. CDR3 length equals 17 residues. DNA of the CDR3: TGTGCCATCAGTAGCGTAGCGGGGGATAAAGGCAATCAGCCCCAGCATTTT. Its translation: CAISSVAGDKGNQPQHF.

This clonotype was detected only a few times. The CDR3 DNA is TGTGCCAGCAGTTACTCGAGGGGCTGGTCCTCGCCCCAGCATTTT. It translates to CASSYSRGWSSPQHF. The chain employs TRBV6-6 and TRBJ1-5; D may be TRBD1 (5 bases). The CDR3 length is 15 residues. V shed 0 bases and J shed 9 bases, with 15 bases lying between them. Germline CDR1 and CDR2: MNHNY and SVGAGI (reference sequence).

This clonotype was seen many times. The chain employs TRBV19 and TRBJ1-4; a possible D gene is TRBD1 (6 bases). The CDR3 totals 13 residues. Germline V gene sequence: CDR1 LNHDA, CDR2 SQIVND (reference sequence). Trimming shortened V by 4 bases and J by 8 bases, and 11 bases separated the two germline ends. The CDR3 nucleotides are TGTGCCAGTAGTACAGGGGTGAAGGAAAAACTGTTTTTT. The encoded protein is CASSTGVKEKLFF.

This clonotype showed up many times. This sequence joins TRBV7-9 and TRBJ1-1; D gene unclear. The CDR3 consists of 15 residues. Germline CDR1 and CDR2: SEHNR and FQNEAQ (reference sequence). Between the trimmed V and J ends, which lost 0 bases and 1 base, there was a span of 9 bases. CDR3 region: CASSLARDTNTEAFF. The CDR3 DNA sequence: TGTGCCAGCAGCTTAGCGCGAGACACGAACACTGAAGCTTTCTTT.

This clonotype has a handful of counts. This chain connects TRBV12-3 or TRBV12-4 to TRBJ1-3, with a weak D call TRBD1 (6 bases). This CDR3 has 13 residues. The germline V and J ends were trimmed by 6 bases and 6 bases, with 12 bases remaining between them. The CDR3 coding sequence is TGTGCCAGCAGGAACAGGGATAAAAACACCATATATTTT. Encoded protein: CASRNRDKNTIYF.

The chain carries TRBV7-2 and TRBJ2-7; the D gene could be TRBD1 or TRBD2 (5 bases each). Trimming took off 5 bases at V and 5 bases at J, with 19 bases between the two ends. The CDR3 runs to 15 residues. Germline V gene sequence: CDR1 SGHTA, CDR2 FQGNSA. The CDR3 DNA sequence: TGTGCCAGCAGCAGCCGGGGCCCTGGTAGGGACGAGCAGTACTTC. Amino acid sequence: CASSSRGPGRDEQYF.

This clonotype was found a few times. The rearrangement joins TRBV12-3 or TRBV12-4 to TRBJ2-5, with 11 bases lining up with TRBD2. The CDR3 has 14 residues. With 7 bases clipped from V and 2 bases from J, the junction kept 3 bases outside the gene matches. CDR3 sequence: CASTGTSGQETQYF. In nucleotides, the CDR3 is TGTGCCAGCACTGGGACTAGCGGACAAGAGACCCAGTACTTC.

The chain employs TRBV6-1 and TRBJ1-4, with D possibly TRBD1 on 6 matching bases. This CDR3 is built from 14 residues. V was pared by 10 bases and J by 6 bases, with 18 bases between. The germline V gene has CDR1 MNHNS and CDR2 SASEGT. The CDR3 DNA reads as TGTGCCACACGTATGGTGTACAGGGATGAAAAACTGTTTTTT. It translates to CATRMVYRDEKLFF.

This clonotype was seen just once. The V call is TRBV2, the J call TRBJ1-1; 7 nucleotides line up with TRBD1. V was pared by 8 bases and J by 4 bases, with 10 bases of the junction left unmatched. Germline CDR1 and CDR2: SNHLY and FYNNEI. This CDR3 comprises 14 residues. CDR3: CASGLQGPGTEAFF. The CDR3 DNA is TGTGCCAGCGGCTTACAGGGGCCGGGCACTGAAGCTTTCTTT. Combining the CDR3 with reference TRBV2 and TRBJ1-1 gives the whole variable domain EPEVTQTPSHQVTQMGQEVILRCVPISNHLYFYWYRQILGQKVEFLVSFYNNEISEKSEIFDDQFSVERPDGSNFTLKIRSTKLEDSAMYFCASGLQGPGTEAFFGQGTRLTVV.

This clonotype occurred many times. This rearrangement joins TRBV15 to TRBJ1-2; D might be TRBD1 (5 bases). This CDR3 spans 11 amino acids. The V gene lost 1 base and the J gene lost 9 bases, with 6 bases spanning the gap. The germline CDR1 and CDR2 sequences are LNHNV and YYDKDF (reference sequence). CDR3 in DNA: TGTGCCACCAGCAGAGGGGGGAGCTACACCTTC. Translating it yields CATSRGGSYTF.

This clonotype was counted only a few times. The V gene is TRBV19, the J gene TRBJ2-5; 9 nucleotides line up with TRBD2. The V gene end was trimmed by 10 bases and the J gene end by 5 bases; junction bases not matched to a gene: 14. This CDR3 comprises 15 residues. Germline V gene sequence: CDR1 LNHDA, CDR2 SQIVND (reference sequence). This CDR3 reads CAISPGSGSLETQYF. The CDR3 nucleotides are TGTGCCATATCCCCAGGTAGCGGGAGTTTGGAGACCCAGTACTTC.

The chain employs TRBV19 and TRBJ1-5; D is perhaps TRBD1 (6 bases). Germline V gene lookup returns CDR1 LNHDA and CDR2 SQIVND (reference sequence). V lost 5 bases, J lost 5 bases, and 19 bases lay in between. This CDR3 contains 16 residues. The CDR3 DNA reads as TGTGCCAGTAGTCTTTCGGGCGCGACAGGTTATCAGCCCCAGCATTTT. Encoded protein: CASSLSGATGYQPQHF.

The V and J genes are TRBV25-1 and TRBJ1-1; 8 bases are shared with TRBD1. Germline loops: CDR1 MGHDK, CDR2 SYGVNS. The CDR3 contains 13 residues. The CDR3 DNA sequence: TGTGCTAGAGGGACAGGTGGGAACACTGAAGCTTTCTTT. Encoded protein: CARGTGGNTEAFF.

CDR3 sequence reads: CSARKDSGFQPQHF. DNA of the CDR3: TGCAGTGCTAGAAAGGATTCAGGATTTCAGCCCCAGCATTTT. This sequence joins TRBV20-1 and TRBJ1-5; D gene uncertain. CDR1 and CDR2 from the germline V gene are DFQATT and SNEGSKA (reference sequence). The CDR3 covers 14 residues. Trimming left V 2 bases short and J 6 bases short, with 14 bases between.

This clonotype was seen only a few times. CDR3 protein: CASSARKRASGANVLTF. CDR3 in DNA: TGTGCCAGCAGCGCCAGAAAGAGGGCCTCTGGGGCCAACGTCCTGACTTTC. The chain recombines TRBV7-8 with TRBJ2-6; a possible D gene is TRBD2 (5 bases). V was pared by 5 bases and J by 0 bases, with 14 bases between. The germline V gene has CDR1 SGHVS and CDR2 FQNEAQ. The CDR3 length is 17 residues.

This clonotype was detected only a few times. J is TRBJ1-2 and V is TRBV5-4; 7 nucleotides match TRBD1. CDR3 length equals 13 residues. CDR1 SGHNT and CDR2 YYREEE come from the germline V gene (reference sequence). The junction had 7 bases not matched to a gene; V was cut back by 5 bases and J by 6 bases. CDR3 sequence: CASRADRAHGYTF. Here the CDR3 DNA reads TGTGCCAGCAGAGCCGACAGGGCCCATGGCTACACCTTC. Variable domain in full (rest from reference TRBV5-4 and TRBJ1-2): ETGVTQSPTHLIKTRGQQVTLRCSSQSGHNTVSWYQQALGQGPQFIFQYYREEENGRGNFPPRFSGLQFPNYSSELNVNALELDDSALYLCASRADRAHGYTFGSGTRLTVV.

In regard to this clonotype: A much bigger clone sits one base away, suggesting this may be a read error. This rearrangement joins TRBV29-1 to TRBJ1-1; D is possibly TRBD1 (5 bases). This CDR3 is built from 12 residues. Germline V gene lookup returns CDR1 SQVTM and CDR2 ANQGSEA. Here the CDR3 DNA reads TGCGTCGCATTCAGGGCGGAGGCTGAAGCTTTCTTT. Protein sequence: CVAFRAEAEAFF.